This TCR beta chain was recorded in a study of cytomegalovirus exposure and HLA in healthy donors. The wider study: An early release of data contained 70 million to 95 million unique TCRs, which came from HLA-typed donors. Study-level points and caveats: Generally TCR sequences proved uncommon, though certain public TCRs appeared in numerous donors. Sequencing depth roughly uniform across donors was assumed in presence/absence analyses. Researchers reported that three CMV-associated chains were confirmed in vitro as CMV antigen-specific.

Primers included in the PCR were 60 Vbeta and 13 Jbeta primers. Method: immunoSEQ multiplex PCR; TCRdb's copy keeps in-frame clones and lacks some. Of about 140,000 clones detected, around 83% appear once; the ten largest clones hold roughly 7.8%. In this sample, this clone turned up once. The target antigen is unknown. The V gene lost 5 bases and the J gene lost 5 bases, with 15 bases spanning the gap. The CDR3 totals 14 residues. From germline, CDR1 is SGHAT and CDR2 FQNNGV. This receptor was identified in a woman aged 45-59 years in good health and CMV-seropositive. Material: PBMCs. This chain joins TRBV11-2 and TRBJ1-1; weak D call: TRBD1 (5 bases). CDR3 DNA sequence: TGTGCCAGCAGCCCAAGGGGTGAGGTTACTGAAGCTTTCTTT. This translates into CASSPRGEVTEAFF.